The source of this T cell receptor beta chain is a study of regulatory T cells in long-lasting Graves disease. Study in general: For under 3 months, newly diagnosed Graves' patients had been taking antithyroid drugs.

Researchers made TCR beta libraries by using iRepertoire HTBI primers and running Arm-PCR on CDR3 regions. Study processing details: Identification yielded 60 or so TRBV and 15 or so TRBJ segments across samples. TCRdb processed the multiplex PCR reads anew with MiXCR; each CDR3 protein has one entry. The V and J calls and clone size are TCRdb's, not the authors'. The table has around 450,000 distinct CDR3 sequences, more than 13% seen once. The CDR3 covers 13 residues. The germline V gene has CDR1 KGHDR and CDR2 SFDVKD. Trimming left V 6 bases short and J 1 base short, with 8 bases between. As for time point: newly diagnosed GD, antithyroid drugs for less than 3 months. With RNA extracted from PBMCs as input, the TCR library was made. This clonotype was found many times. In addition, the sample was reused for a study of T cells in Graves' hyperthyroidism and ophthalmopathy. This second study notes: Newly diagnosed hyperthyroidism patients aged 18 to 65 years had disease lasting under 2 months. The HTBI primer set was used in a first-round RT-PCR of the TCR CDR3.

This sequence joins TRBV24-1 and TRBJ1-1; the D gene is possibly TRBD1 (6 bases). The input for sequencing was peripheral blood mononuclear cells (PBMCs), taken at new diagnosis, from a patient treated with antithyroid drugs. The sequence came from a woman under 40 with Graves disease. In DNA, the CDR3 is TGTGCCACCAGTCTGACAGGGAACACTGAAGCTTTCTTT. Translated: CATSLTGNTEAFF.